The 15 T cell receptor beta chains below all came from one sample that was sequenced in a study of PD-L1 blockade in urothelial cancer. Produced via immunoSEQ multiplex PCR; TCRdb's table is partial and in-frame only. This sample has 50,000 to 55,000 clones; 70% to 85% occur once, and the top ten carry about 3.6%. Source: PBMCs, taken around atezolizumab (anti-PD-L1) treatment. The receptor source for this set is a man aged 65 to 85 with urothelial cancer.

The V gene is TRBV7-9, the J gene TRBJ1-1; D gene ambiguous. This CDR3 has 14 amino acids. CDR1 SEHNR and CDR2 FQNEAQ come from the germline V gene (reference sequence). V lost 2 bases and J lost 0, with 7 bases in between. The CDR3 DNA reads TGTGCCAGCAGCTTAAGAACAGTGAACACTGAAGCTTTCTTT. Its translation: CASSLRTVNTEAFF.

This clone was picked up a small number of times. The chain uses TRBV4-2 and TRBJ2-1, with TRBD2 matching 7 bases. V was pared by 0 bases and J by 4 bases, with 15 bases of the junction left unmatched. Per germline, CDR1 LGHNA and CDR2 YNFKEQ. The CDR3 runs 19 residues. The chain's CDR3 is CASSQDPFGLAVTYNEQFF. CDR3 bases: TGTGCCAGCAGCCAAGATCCATTCGGGCTAGCGGTTACTTACAATGAGCAGTTCTTC.

The gene calls are TRBV19 and TRBJ2-3; 11 bases are shared with TRBD2. The CDR3 loop spans 14 amino acids. V lost 6 bases and J lost 1; bases outside the gene matches: 0. CDR1 is LNHDA, CDR2 SQIVND, per germline (reference sequence). The CDR3 nucleotides read TGTGCCAGTAGACTAGCGGGAGGCACAGATACGCAGTATTTT. Residues: CASRLAGGTDTQYF. Drawing the rest from reference TRBV19 and TRBJ2-3, the complete variable domain is DGGITQSPKYLFRKEGQNVTLSCEQNLNHDAMYWYRQDPGQGLRLIYYSQIVNDFQKGDIAEGYSVSREKKESFPLTVTSAQKNPTAFYLCASRLAGGTDTQYFGPGTRLTVL.

The J gene is TRBJ2-3, the V gene TRBV21-1; the table calls TRBD2, which could not be checked here. TRBV21-1 constitutes a pseudogene. The CDR3 has 17 residues. CDR3 region: CASSPGLAGRSTDTQYF. CDR3 coding DNA: TGTGCCAGCAGCCCGGGACTAGCGGGTCGTAGCACAGATACGCAGTATTTT.

This sequence joins TRBV20-1 and TRBJ1-2; D gene uncertain. The V and J ends lost 4 bases and 7 bases respectively, with 10 bases between them. The CDR3 length is 11 residues. CDR1 and CDR2 from the germline V gene are DFQATT and SNEGSKA (reference sequence). The CDR3 region has the DNA TGCAGTGCTACAAAAGCGGCTGGCTACACCTTC. Translating it yields CSATKAAGYTF.

The V and J genes are TRBV13 and TRBJ2-2, with TRBD2 identical over 10 bases. The V and J ends lost 7 bases and 3 bases, in that order; junction bases with no gene match: 2. The CDR3 has 14 amino acids. Germline CDR1 and CDR2: PRHDT and FYEKMQ (reference sequence). This chain's CDR3 is CASTSGGDTGELFF. The DNA of the CDR3 is TGTGCCAGCACAAGCGGGGGGGACACCGGGGAGCTGTTTTTT.

The CDR3 here is CASSYLAFKETQYF. The CDR3 DNA follows: TGTGCCAGCAGTTACCTGGCATTTAAAGAGACCCAGTACTTC. The chain carries TRBV6-6 and TRBJ2-5; no reliable D call. In germline, CDR1 is MNHNY, CDR2 SVGAGI (reference sequence). CDR3 length: 14 amino acids. Deletions cut 2 bases from V and 3 bases from J, with 10 bases between.

The gene calls are TRBV19 and TRBJ2-1, with 8 bases matching TRBD2. Germline trimming cut 1 base from V and 8 bases from J; bases unmatched to any gene: 4. CDR1 is LNHDA and CDR2 is SQIVND in the germline V gene (reference sequence). The CDR3 contains 14 residues. The CDR3 sequence is CASSIGLAGYEQFF. The CDR3 DNA sequence: TGTGCCAGTAGTATAGGCCTAGCGGGTTATGAGCAGTTCTTC.

The chain is built from TRBV4-1 and TRBJ2-1, with no clear D. The germline V gene encodes CDR1 MGHRA and CDR2 YSYEKL. The V gene lost 0 bases and the J gene lost 6 bases, with 9 bases spanning the gap. This CDR3 contains 14 residues. DNA for the CDR3: TGCGCCAGCAGCCAAGAGCTGGCCCCCAATGAGCAGTTCTTC. This gives the protein CASSQELAPNEQFF.

This chain joins TRBV5-1 and TRBJ2-3, with D maybe TRBD2 (6 bases). This CDR3 has 14 residues. The ends were cut back, 4 bases at V and 1 base at J, with 10 bases in the middle. CDR1 is SGHRS and CDR2 is YFSETQ in the germline V gene. This CDR3 reads CASSGTSGTDTQYF. CDR3 nucleotide sequence: TGCGCCAGCAGCGGGACTTCTGGCACAGATACGCAGTATTTT.

This clone was seen just once. This chain joins TRBV4-1 and TRBJ2-2, with a possible D match to TRBD2 (5 bases). Germline V gene sequence: CDR1 MGHRA, CDR2 YSYEKL. The CDR3 totals 15 residues. The V end was cut by 4 bases, the J end by 5 bases, with 14 bases between. CDR3 sequence reads: CASSPLPGGTGELFF. CDR3 in DNA: TGCGCCAGCAGCCCCCTGCCAGGAGGAACCGGGGAGCTGTTTTTT.

The CDR3 region has the DNA TGTGCCACCAGCAGAGACCTCCTCCCGGTCGGGGAGCTGTTTTTT. Amino acids: CATSRDLLPVGELFF. The chain couples TRBV15 to TRBJ2-2; D is unclear. Deletions cut 0 bases from V and 7 bases from J, with 12 bases between. The CDR3 runs to 15 residues. Germline V gene lookup returns CDR1 LNHNV and CDR2 YYDKDF (reference sequence).

The V and J genes are TRBV5-5 and TRBJ1-5, with a tentative D call TRBD1 (6 bases). Trimming cost V 4 bases and J 11 bases, with 10 bases left between them. CDR1 is SGHKS and CDR2 is YYEKEE in the germline V gene (reference sequence). The length of the CDR3 is 11 residues. The CDR3 reads CASSGGLTQHF. CDR3 in DNA: TGTGCCAGCAGCGGGGGCCTAACCCAGCATTTT. Full variable domain (missing parts from reference TRBV5-5 and TRBJ1-5): DAGVTQSPTHLIKTRGQQVTLRCSPISGHKSVSWYQQVLGQGPQFIFQYYEKEERGRGNFPDRFSARQFPNYSSELNVNALLLGDSALYLCASSGGLTQHFGDGTRLSIL.

The rearrangement links TRBV11-2 to TRBJ1-2; a weak D match, TRBD1 (6 bases). This CDR3 region has 15 residues. Trimming cost V 4 bases and J 4 bases, with 16 bases left between them. CDR1 is SGHAT and CDR2 is FQNNGV in the germline V gene. The CDR3 DNA sequence: TGTGCCAGCAGCTCGGGACAACCGGGCAGCTATGGCTACACCTTC. Its translation is CASSSGQPGSYGYTF.

This chain connects TRBV6-6 to TRBJ2-1; TRBD2 matches 10 bases. This CDR3 spans 16 amino acids. Germline assignment: CDR1 MNHNY and CDR2 SVGAGI (reference sequence). Trimming at V came to 5 bases and at J to 11 bases, leaving 15 bases not matched to a gene. CDR3 loop: CASSHRTSGGTMKQFF. Written as DNA, the CDR3 is TGTGCCAGCAGTCACCGGACTAGCGGAGGGACAATGAAGCAGTTCTTC.